The 18 T cell receptor beta chains in this list originate from one sample, sequenced in a study of human T cells and chemical hapten exposure. MiXCR, run by TCRdb on the RACE reads, gives a single entry per CDR3 protein. The data show tens of thousands of distinct CDR3 sequences, with approximately 3.5% seen just once and more than 6.5% held by the top ten. Specified time point: patch test 2, 6 weeks after DPC sensitization. Treatment indicated: therapeutic diphenylcyclopropenone sensitization with weekly scalp DPC. The material was whole blood, obtained in connection with sensitization to the hapten diphenylcyclopropenone (DPC). All receptors come from a man aged 35 to 55 with alopecia areata. Some clones in this sample may be carry-over from other donors' samples.

This clonotype came up many times. This chain links TRBV11-2 with TRBJ1-2; D is undetermined. The CDR3 consists of 13 residues. Trimming removed 1 base from V and 8 bases from J, with 11 bases in between. The germline V gene encodes CDR1 SGHAT and CDR2 FQNNGV. In DNA, the CDR3 is TGTGCCAGCAGCTTAGTGCGTGGAGGGGGCTACACCTTC. This sequence encodes CASSLVRGGGYTF.

This clonotype was picked up many times. V gene TRBV7-2 combines with J gene TRBJ1-2; D is unclear. The CDR3 spans 14 residues. V was clipped by 3 bases and J by 7 bases, with 15 bases between them. Per germline, CDR1 SGHTA and CDR2 FQGNSA. CDR3: CASSLNSILLGYTF. Written as DNA, the CDR3 is TGTGCCAGCAGCTTGAACTCGATTCTTCTTGGCTACACCTTC.

The chain joins TRBV6-5 to TRBJ1-6; D is possibly TRBD1 (6 bases). V was shortened by 7 bases and J by 13 bases, with 23 bases between the two germline ends. CDR1 is MNHEY, CDR2 SVGAGI, per germline. The CDR3 totals 15 residues. CDR3 in amino acids: CASKRDTPRSGPLHF. The DNA for the CDR3 is TGTGCCAGCAAGAGGGACACCCCCAGGAGCGGGCCCCTCCACTTT.

There are many counts of this clonotype. The V and J genes are TRBV7-8 and TRBJ2-1; D possibly uses TRBD1 or TRBD2 (5 bases each). Trimming took off 0 bases at V and 9 bases at J, with 15 bases between the two ends. The CDR3 sequence is 15 residues long. Germline-derived CDR1 and CDR2 are SGHVS and FQNEAQ. This CDR3 is CASSLAGTNRGEQFF. As DNA, the CDR3 is TGTGCCAGCAGCTTAGCCGGGACGAATCGGGGTGAGCAGTTCTTC.

At least ten counts were recorded for this clonotype. The gene calls are TRBV5-6 and TRBJ2-5, with 8 bases aligning to TRBD2. The CDR3 is made up of 15 amino acids. From germline, CDR1 is SGHDT and CDR2 YYEEEE. Trimming cost V 0 bases and J 5 bases; bases outside gene matches: 6. CDR3 loop: CASSLVVAGYETQYF. The CDR3 nucleotides are TGTGCCAGCAGCTTGGTGGTAGCGGGATATGAGACCCAGTACTTC.

This clonotype was observed many times. V and J are TRBV29-1 and TRBJ2-3; 7 bases agree with TRBD2. CDR1 SQVTM and CDR2 ANQGSEA come from the germline V gene. The CDR3 sequence is 12 residues long. Unmatched junction bases numbered 4, after V lost 6 bases and J lost 4 bases. CDR3 loop: CSVAGGADTQYF. CDR3 DNA sequence: TGCAGCGTGGCTGGGGGGGCAGATACGCAGTATTTT.

This clonotype was seen repeatedly, ten times or more. This chain connects TRBV6-5 to TRBJ2-7; TRBD2 is a possible D gene (7 bases). The CDR3 length is 14 residues. CDR1 and CDR2 (germline): MNHEY, SVGAGI. The germline V and J ends were trimmed by 5 bases and 5 bases, with 16 bases remaining between them. CDR3 in amino acids: CASSLAGAMNEQYF. The DNA for the CDR3 is TGTGCCAGCAGTCTTGCGGGGGCGATGAACGAGCAGTACTTC.

This clonotype was seen repeatedly, ten times or more. This chain uses TRBV20-1 with TRBJ2-2; 8 bases align to TRBD1. The junction had 3 bases not matched to a gene; V was cut back by 3 bases and J by 3 bases. Germline CDR1 DFQATT, CDR2 SNEGSKA (reference sequence). CDR3 length: 14 residues. CDR3 sequence: CSASRTGYTGELFF. The CDR3 DNA sequence: TGCAGTGCTAGTAGGACAGGGTACACCGGGGAGCTGTTTTTT.

This clonotype was seen just once. A clone one base away is much larger, so this may be a read error. The rearrangement uses TRBV6-6 and TRBJ1-2, with 9 nucleotides matching TRBD1. Germline CDR1 and CDR2: MNHNY and SVGAGI (reference sequence). Trimming cost V 10 bases and J 5 bases; bases outside gene matches: 14. The CDR3 runs to 15 residues. CDR3 sequence (DNA): TGTGCCAACGTAGATGGGCGGACAGGGGATTATGGCTACACCTTC. Translation: CANVDGRTGDYGYTF.

This clonotype came up many times. The chain is built from TRBV7-9 and TRBJ1-2, with 7 bases lining up with TRBD1. The CDR3 loop spans 17 amino acids. Germline assignment: CDR1 SEHNR and CDR2 FQNEAQ (reference sequence). V lost 6 bases and J lost 4; bases outside the gene matches: 17. CDR3 protein: CASRPSWDSPALYGYTF. In DNA form, the CDR3 reads TGTGCCAGCAGGCCGTCCTGGGACAGCCCCGCCCTCTATGGCTACACCTTC.

This clonotype appeared many times. V usage is TRBV4-1 and J usage is TRBJ2-7, with D maybe TRBD2 (6 bases). Trimming left V 3 bases short and J 2 bases short, with 14 bases between. The CDR3 extends over 15 amino acids. Germline V gene sequence: CDR1 MGHRA, CDR2 YSYEKL. CDR3 amino acids: CASSQAGLPTYEQYF. The CDR3 nucleotides are TGCGCCAGCAGCCAGGCGGGACTGCCGACCTACGAGCAGTACTTC.

This clonotype came up many times. The chain has TRBV27 and TRBJ1-5, with D possibly TRBD1 on 5 matching bases. There are 14 residues in the CDR3. Germline V CDR1 and CDR2: MNHEY, SMNVEV (reference sequence). V gave up 4 bases and J gave up 5 bases, with 12 bases separating them. DNA for the CDR3: TGTGCCAGCAGTTCATTCGGGGCCCATCAGCCCCAGCATTTT. Amino acid sequence: CASSSFGAHQPQHF.

This clonotype was counted ten times or more. The V and J genes are TRBV20-1 and TRBJ1-2, with no clear D. Trimming shortened V by 3 bases and J by 2 bases, and 19 bases separated the two germline ends. The CDR3 consists of 16 residues. CDR1 is DFQATT, CDR2 SNEGSKA, per germline (reference sequence). The CDR3 DNA reads TGCAGTGCTAGTCTCTGGCAGCCTCAGTCCAACTATGGCTACACCTTC. Amino acids: CSASLWQPQSNYGYTF.

This clonotype was detected ten times or more. CDR3 protein: CASSHAGGSGANVLTF. The CDR3 nucleotides are TGCGCCAGCAGCCATGCAGGGGGCTCAGGGGCCAACGTCCTGACTTTC. The genes are TRBV4-3 and TRBJ2-6, with 8 bases that match TRBD1. CDR1 is LGHNA and CDR2 is YSLEER in the germline V gene. CDR3 size: 16 residues. With V trimmed by 3 bases and J by 4 bases, 5 bases remained unmatched.

There are many counts of this clonotype. The V call is TRBV12-3 or TRBV12-4, the J call TRBJ2-2; the D is unclear. The CDR3 is 14 residues long. V was shortened by 6 bases and J by 5 bases, with 13 bases between the two germline ends. CDR3 coding DNA: TGTGCCAGCAGCCCTAATAAGAGGACCGGGGAGCTGTTTTTT. This sequence encodes CASSPNKRTGELFF.

This clonotype was counted ten times or more. This chain links TRBV20-1 with TRBJ2-7; D may be TRBD1 (6 bases). Germline V gene data show CDR1 as DFQATT and CDR2 as SNEGSKA (reference sequence). The CDR3 totals 13 residues. Deletions cut 0 bases from V and 6 bases from J, with 12 bases between. The CDR3 spells CSARERTAFEQYF. CDR3 bases: TGCAGTGCTAGAGAACGGACAGCTTTCGAGCAGTACTTC.

The table lists this clonotype with many counts. The chain uses TRBV20-1 and TRBJ2-3; possible D gene TRBD2, 5 bases. This CDR3 region has 15 residues. Trimming pared 5 bases from V and 1 base from J, leaving 16 bases between. The germline gives CDR1 DFQATT, CDR2 SNEGSKA (reference sequence). The CDR3 loop reads CSALDSSLGTDTQYF. The DNA for the CDR3 is TGCAGTGCTTTGGACTCGTCCTTGGGCACAGATACGCAGTATTTT.

The genes are TRBV13 and TRBJ2-3; 14 positions match TRBD2. In germline, CDR1 is PRHDT, CDR2 FYEKMQ (reference sequence). Unmatched junction bases numbered 3, after V lost 4 bases and J lost 3 bases. The CDR3 consists of 16 residues. The CDR3 spells CASSWRTSGGTDTQYF. The CDR3 DNA reads as TGTGCCAGCAGCTGGAGGACTAGCGGGGGGACAGATACGCAGTATTTT.